This T cell receptor beta chain derives from a study of CD8+ T cells in alopecia areata. About this clone: Its target is unknown.

Reverse transcribed after extraction, RNA yielded cDNA as the sequencing template. Method: immunoSEQ multiplex PCR; TCRdb's copy keeps in-frame clones and lacks some. In the table there are about 180,000 clones, 40% to 65% of which are singletons. Germline lookup yields CDR1 SGHRS and CDR2 YFSETQ. The CDR3 length is 13 residues. Trimming removed 2 bases from V and 3 bases from J, with 8 bases in between. Study findings and constraints: Persistence in scalp and blood during tofacitinib was observed for many expanded lesional clones.

Treatment here: oral pan-JAK inhibitor, 5-10 mg twice daily. The clonotype was recovered from a human donor with alopecia areata. Specimen: CD8+ T cells sorted from blood, collected at week 24, from a patient treated with tofacitinib. The chain combines TRBV5-1 with TRBJ1-2; possible D gene TRBD1, 5 bases. DNA for the CDR3: TGCGCCAGCAGCTTATCGACAGACTATGGCTACACCTTC. The encoded protein is CASSLSTDYGYTF.